The rows below give T cell receptor beta chains drawn from one sample of a study of shared clonotypes between healthy human individuals. Generated by immunoSEQ multiplex PCR, the TCRdb table keeps only in-frame clones and is missing some. The sample has approximately 2,300,000 clones, around 90% seen once; the top ten hold 0.37%. Material: naive CD4+ T cells from PBMCs. The receptors shown here come from a young man in good health. Some clones in this sample may be carry-over from other donors' samples. Each CDR3 is given with its conserved first and last residue. D genes are given only for firm matches. Clone size is shown for a subset of rows, as once, few, many or a class of expanded clone.

J gene,D gene,V gene,clone size,CDR3 protein,CDR3 DNA
TRBJ2-5,.,TRBV6-5,.,CASSYSRGAEGWTQYF,TGTGCCAGCAGTTACTCACGGGGGGCCGAGGGGTGGACCCAGTACTTC
TRBJ2-7,TRBD2,TRBV14,.,CASSPLGGSSYEQYF,TGTGCCAGCAGCCCTTTGGGCGGGAGTTCCTACGAGCAGTACTTC
TRBJ2-7,TRBD2,TRBV4-1,.,CASSQIPGGGGAYEQYF,TGCGCCAGCAGCCAAATCCCCGGTGGCGGGGGGGCCTACGAGCAGTACTTC
TRBJ1-2,TRBD1,TRBV15,once,CATSREGQGLEGYTF,TGTGCCACCAGCAGAGAAGGACAGGGGTTGGAGGGCTACACCTTC
TRBJ2-1,TRBD1,TRBV10-3,.,CAISGDSSQRNRLYHYNEQFF,TGTGCCATCAGTGGGGACAGCTCCCAGAGAAACCGCCTCTACCACTACAATGAGCAGTTCTTC
TRBJ2-3,.,TRBV28,once,CASGDTQYF,TGTGCCAGCGGGGATACGCAGTATTTT
TRBJ2-3,TRBD2,TRBV5-1,.,CASSFSSGSRTDTQYF,TGCGCCAGCAGCTTTAGTAGCGGGAGTCGGACAGATACGCAGTATTTT
TRBJ2-3,TRBD2,TRBV29-1,.,CSVEASGSSDTQYF,TGCAGCGTTGAGGCTAGCGGGAGTTCGGATACGCAGTATTTT
TRBJ1-4,.,TRBV7-9,.,CASSLGAGRREKLFF,TGTGCCAGCAGCCTTGGGGCAGGAAGGCGCGAAAAACTGTTTTTT
TRBJ2-3,.,TRBV5-1,.,CASSLGQHSNTDTQYF,TGCGCCAGCAGCCTAGGACAGCACTCCAATACAGATACGCAGTATTTT
TRBJ2-5,.,TRBV5-1,.,CASSFLPGETQYF,TGCGCCAGCAGCTTCCTCCCTGGGGAGACCCAGTACTTC
TRBJ2-2,.,TRBV7-9,.,CASSLDSSGELFF,TGTGCCAGCAGCTTGGACAGCTCGGGGGAGCTGTTTTTT
TRBJ2-7,.,TRBV9,once,CASSVVELGRDYYEQYF,TGTGCCAGCAGCGTAGTGGAGCTCGGCAGGGATTATTACGAGCAGTACTTC
TRBJ1-3,.,TRBV28,.,CASSRDPLSGNTIYF,TGTGCCAGCAGCCGGGACCCGTTGTCTGGAAACACCATATATTTT
TRBJ1-5,TRBD1,TRBV19,.,CASRSTGGGNQPQHF,TGTGCCAGTAGGAGCACAGGGGGAGGGAATCAGCCCCAGCATTTT
TRBJ1-4,.,TRBV5-4,.,CASSPGGAGNEKLFF,TGTGCCAGCAGCCCCGGGGGGGCTGGTAATGAAAAACTGTTTTTT
TRBJ2-5,.,TRBV9,.,CASSLRGGPYETQYF,TGTGCCAGCAGCCTCCGAGGAGGGCCGTACGAGACCCAGTACTTC
TRBJ2-1,TRBD2,TRBV7-2,.,CASSTRRLAGNEQFF,TGTGCCAGCAGCACCCGAAGACTAGCGGGCAATGAGCAGTTCTTC
TRBJ2-1,.,TRBV28,.,CASTPAPGRSTYNEQFF,TGTGCCAGCACCCCGGCCCCGGGGCGAAGCACCTACAATGAGCAGTTCTTC
TRBJ1-5,.,TRBV28,.,CASRGSGGGQRNQPQHF,TGTGCCAGCAGGGGTTCCGGCGGGGGGCAGAGAAATCAGCCCCAGCATTTT
TRBJ1-3,.,TRBV5-1,.,CASSLEGQTSGNTIYF,TGCGCCAGCAGCTTAGAGGGACAAACCTCTGGAAACACCATATATTTT
TRBJ2-7,.,TRBV7-9,.,CASSLDRVGEQYF,TGTGCCAGCAGCTTAGACAGGGTCGGCGAGCAGTACTTC
TRBJ2-1,.,TRBV9,.,CASSASGTSHEQFF,TGTGCCAGCAGCGCGTCCGGGACTTCTCATGAGCAGTTCTTC
TRBJ2-3,TRBD2,TRBV11-2,.,CASSSRVGRRTDTQYF,TGTGCCAGCAGCTCTCGGGTCGGGAGGAGGACAGATACGCAGTATTTT
TRBJ1-1,.,TRBV5-1,once,CASSLRPSLSGMNTEAFF,TGCGCCAGCAGCTTGCGACCTTCTTTATCGGGGATGAACACTGAAGCTTTCTTT
TRBJ2-7,TRBD2,TRBV28,once,CASSSSGLAGESRQGNEQYF,TGTGCCAGCAGTTCGTCGGGACTAGCGGGAGAAAGTCGCCAGGGGAACGAGCAGTACTTC
TRBJ2-3,.,TRBV11-3,.,CASSLVATTDTQYF,TGTGCCAGCAGCTTAGTAGCTACCACAGATACGCAGTATTTT
TRBJ1-5,.,TRBV28,.,CASRRPGTQPQHF,TGTGCCAGCCGTAGACCGGGGACTCAGCCCCAGCATTTT
TRBJ2-7,TRBD2,TRBV18,.,CASSQTSGRANEQYF,TGTGCCAGCTCACAAACTAGCGGGAGGGCGAACGAGCAGTACTTC
TRBJ2-5,.,TRBV4-1,.,CASSQVIGETQYF,TGCGCCAGCAGCCAAGTAATCGGCGAGACCCAGTACTTC
TRBJ2-5,.,TRBV28,once,CASSLETVQETQYF,TGTGCCAGCAGTTTAGAAACAGTCCAAGAGACCCAGTACTTC
TRBJ1-1,.,TRBV20-1,.,CRGIGRTEAFF,TGCAGGGGGATAGGGCGCACTGAAGCTTTCTTT
TRBJ2-3,TRBD1,TRBV5-1,.,CASSPTGPDTQYF,TGCGCCAGCAGCCCGACAGGGCCAGATACGCAGTATTTT
TRBJ2-1,.,TRBV28,.,CASSSPRWGEQFF,TGTGCCAGCAGTTCCCCAAGATGGGGGGAGCAGTTCTTC
TRBJ2-5,.,TRBV9,.,CASSAPGQPMYQETQYF,TGTGCCAGCAGCGCCCCCGGACAGCCGATGTACCAAGAGACCCAGTACTTC
TRBJ2-2,TRBD2,TRBV2,.,CASKRVLAGAGTGELFF,TGTGCCAGCAAGAGGGTCCTAGCGGGAGCGGGAACCGGGGAGCTGTTTTTT
TRBJ2-7,.,TRBV4-3,once,CASSQELGSYEQYF,TGCGCCAGCAGCCAAGAGCTTGGGTCCTACGAGCAGTACTTC
TRBJ2-7,TRBD2,TRBV7-9,.,CASSGYLAGGPPYEQYF,TGTGCCAGCAGCGGCTATTTAGCGGGAGGGCCTCCCTACGAGCAGTACTTC
TRBJ2-7,TRBD2,TRBV7-2,.,CASSQGTSGSYEQYF,TGTGCCAGCAGCCAAGGGACTAGCGGGAGTTACGAGCAGTACTTC
TRBJ1-3,.,TRBV6-5,.,CASRRGPGNTIYF,TGTGCCAGCAGACGAGGGCCTGGAAACACCATATATTTT
TRBJ1-1,.,TRBV18,.,CASSTGQLEAFF,TGTGCCAGCTCAACCGGACAACTTGAAGCTTTCTTT